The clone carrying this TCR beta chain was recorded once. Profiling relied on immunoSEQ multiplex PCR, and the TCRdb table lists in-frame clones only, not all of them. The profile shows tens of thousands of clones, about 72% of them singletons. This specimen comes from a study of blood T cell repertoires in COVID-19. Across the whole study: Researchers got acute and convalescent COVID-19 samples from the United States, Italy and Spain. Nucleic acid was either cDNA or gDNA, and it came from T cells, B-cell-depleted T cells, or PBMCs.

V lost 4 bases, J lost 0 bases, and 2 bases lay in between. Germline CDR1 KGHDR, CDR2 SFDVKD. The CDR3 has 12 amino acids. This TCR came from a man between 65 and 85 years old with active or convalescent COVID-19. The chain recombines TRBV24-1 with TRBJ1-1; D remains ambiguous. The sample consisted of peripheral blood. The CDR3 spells CATSDVNTEAFF. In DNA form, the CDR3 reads TGTGCCACCAGTGACGTGAACACTGAAGCTTTCTTT.